The 24 T cell receptor beta chains below come from one sample, sequenced in a study of T cells after yellow fever vaccination. From the 5' RACE reads, TCRdb called clonotypes with MiXCR, one entry per CDR3 protein. This table holds 450,000 to 650,000 distinct CDR3 sequences, less than 25% found once. This specimen was PBMCs, taken roughly 20 days after the first yellow fever vaccination. These receptors were obtained from a man younger than 35 who received the YFV17D yellow fever vaccine.

As regards this clonotype: The CDR3 does not close with the conserved phenylalanine or tryptophan, likely indicating a read error. The chain recombines TRBV29-1 with TRBJ2-3, with 12 bases that match TRBD2. CDR1 is SQVTM, CDR2 ANQGSEA, per germline. The CDR3 loop spans 16 amino acids. The V segment lost 4 bases and the J segment 4 bases; nucleotides outside the gene matches: 9. CDR3 in DNA: TGCAGCGTTGTCCGCTTCCTAGCGGGGGGGTCAGATACGCAGTATTCT. Its translation: CSVVRFLAGGSDTQYS.

This clonotype was seen a handful of times. The V and J genes are TRBV7-9 and TRBJ2-5, with 7 nucleotides matching TRBD2. The CDR3 is made up of 14 amino acids. J gave up 2 bases and V 5 bases, and 5 bases lay outside the gene matches. From germline, CDR1 is SEHNR and CDR2 FQNEAQ (reference sequence). Here the CDR3 reads CASSPGAGQETQYF. The CDR3 bases are TGTGCCAGCAGCCCCGGAGCGGGGCAAGAGACCCAGTACTTC.

The genes are TRBV7-9 and TRBJ2-2; D is unresolved. The CDR3 is 17 amino acids. The V and J ends lost 1 base and 0 bases respectively, with 12 bases between them. In germline, CDR1 is SEHNR, CDR2 FQNEAQ (reference sequence). The CDR3 loop is CASSLGVELSNTGELFF. Written as DNA, the CDR3 is TGTGCCAGCAGCTTAGGTGTAGAACTATCGAACACCGGGGAGCTGTTTTTT. The full variable domain, completed using reference TRBV7-9 and TRBJ2-2, is DTGVSQNPRHKITKRGQNVTFRCDPISEHNRLYWYRQTLGQGPEFLTYFQNEAQLEKSRLLSDRFSAERPKGSFSTLEIQRTEQGDSAMYLCASSLGVELSNTGELFFGEGSRLTVL.

This chain uses TRBV29-1 with TRBJ2-4; D not certain. CDR1 and CDR2 from the germline V gene are SQVTM and ANQGSEA. V lost 0 bases to trimming and J lost 8 bases, with 11 bases between them. This CDR3 spans 13 amino acids. CDR3 sequence: CSVEETDWHIQYF. In nucleotides, the CDR3 is TGCAGCGTTGAAGAAACGGATTGGCACATTCAGTACTTC.

This rearrangement joins TRBV28 to TRBJ2-3; D unclear. The CDR3 covers 12 residues. Deletions cut 6 bases from V and 7 bases from J, with 11 bases between. The germline gives CDR1 MDHEN, CDR2 SYDVKM. The CDR3 coding sequence is TGTGCCAGCAGCTTCAAGGGCTATACGCAGTATTTT. This gives the protein CASSFKGYTQYF. The full variable domain, rest sourced from reference TRBV28 and TRBJ2-3, is DVKVTQSSRYLVKRTGEKVFLECVQDMDHENMFWYRQDPGLGLRLIYFSYDVKMKEKGDIPEGYSVSREKKERFSLILESASTNQTSMYLCASSFKGYTQYFGPGTRLTVL.

This clonotype has only a few counts. The rearrangement joins TRBV19 to TRBJ2-5; the D is unclear. V lost 6 bases, J lost 2 bases, and 10 bases lay in between. CDR1 LNHDA and CDR2 SQIVND come from the germline V gene (reference sequence). There are 13 residues in the CDR3. The CDR3 coding sequence is TGTGCCAGTAGGATTGTGGGTCAAGAGACCCAGTACTTC. This codes for CASRIVGQETQYF.

This chain uses TRBV29-1 with TRBJ2-3; D remains unclear. CDR1 is SQVTM and CDR2 is ANQGSEA in the germline V gene. The CDR3 runs to 14 residues. Here the CDR3 reads CSGRLGSSTDTQYF. The CDR3 nucleotides read TGCAGTGGCCGGTTGGGCTCTAGCACAGATACGCAGTATTTT.

The CDR3 is CASSQKQGTWEQYF. Here the CDR3 DNA reads TGCGCCAGCAGCCAGAAACAGGGGACCTGGGAGCAGTACTTC. This sequence joins TRBV4-1 and TRBJ2-7; 7 nucleotides agree with TRBD1. There are 14 residues in the CDR3. With 3 bases clipped from V and 7 bases from J, the junction kept 9 bases outside the gene matches. Germline V gives CDR1 MGHRA, CDR2 YSYEKL.

The rearrangement joins TRBV5-1 to TRBJ2-7; D may correspond to TRBD1 or TRBD2 (5 bases each). The V end was cut by 0 bases, the J end by 0 bases, with 10 bases between. There are 15 residues in the CDR3. Germline loops: CDR1 SGHRS, CDR2 YFSETQ. CDR3 coding DNA: TGCGCCAGCAGCTTGGATCCAGGGAGCTCCTACGAGCAGTACGTC. Translated: CASSLDPGSSYEQYV.

This clonotype was seen a handful of times. The CDR3: CSASDRSSYGYTF. DNA of the CDR3: TGCAGTGCTAGTGACAGGTCTAGCTATGGCTACACCTTC. The rearrangement joins TRBV20-1 to TRBJ1-2; perhaps TRBD1 as D (6 bases). The V and J ends lost 3 bases and 4 bases respectively, with 12 bases between them. CDR1 DFQATT and CDR2 SNEGSKA come from the germline V gene (reference sequence). There are 13 residues in the CDR3.

The chain joins TRBV7-2 to TRBJ2-2; 10 nucleotides align to TRBD1. CDR1 SGHTA and CDR2 FQGNSA come from the germline V gene. The CDR3 is 17 amino acids. The ends lost 4 bases at V and 5 bases at J; junction bases unmatched: 10. CDR3 sequence: CASSSRWDRGRTGELFF. In DNA form, the CDR3 reads TGTGCCAGCAGCTCCCGGTGGGACAGGGGAAGAACCGGGGAGCTGTTTTTT.

Only one count was recorded for this clonotype. This chain connects TRBV3-1 to TRBJ2-3; D possibly uses TRBD1 or TRBD2 (5 bases each). The CDR3 totals 17 residues. Germline CDR1 reads LGHDT; CDR2 reads YNNKEL (reference sequence). The V end lost 10 bases, the J end lost 0 bases, and 23 bases lay between the germline ends. The CDR3 loop reads CATSQESRGPSTDTQYF. CDR3 DNA: TGTGCCACCTCCCAAGAGTCGAGGGGCCCTAGCACAGATACGCAGTATTTT.

This clonotype was observed a few times. This sequence joins TRBV5-1 and TRBJ2-2, with D perhaps TRBD2 (6 bases). The V end lost 4 bases, the J end lost 2 bases, and 21 bases lay between the germline ends. Germline CDR1 SGHRS, CDR2 YFSETQ. The CDR3 covers 18 residues. In DNA form, the CDR3 reads TGCGCCAGCAGCACCCCCCGCGGGGAGTTTCCCAACACCGGGGAGCTGTTTTTT. It yields the protein CASSTPRGEFPNTGELFF.

There are a few counts of this clonotype. The chain is built from TRBV5-5 and TRBJ2-1; D is undetermined. The CDR3 is 12 residues long. Germline V gene data show CDR1 as SGHKS and CDR2 as YYEKEE (reference sequence). The V end was cut by 0 bases, the J end by 5 bases, with 3 bases between. In DNA, the CDR3 is TGTGCCAGCAGCTTGGCGAACAATGAGCAGTTCTTC. Protein sequence: CASSLANNEQFF.

The chain uses TRBV12-3 or TRBV12-4 and TRBJ2-7; tentatively, D is TRBD1 (5 bases). The CDR3 contains 13 residues. V was shortened by 6 bases and J by 3 bases, with 12 bases between the two germline ends. The CDR3 sequence: CASSPTDRYEQYF. DNA of the CDR3: TGTGCCAGCAGCCCGACAGATCGCTACGAGCAGTACTTC.

The CDR3 nucleotides are TGTGCCAGCAGGAACGTACGGACAGGGGGCGAAGCTTTCTTT. Protein product: CASRNVRTGGEAFF. This rearrangement joins TRBV11-1 to TRBJ1-1; 11 bases are shared with TRBD1. V was clipped by 6 bases and J by 8 bases; unmatched bases: 8. Germline V gene sequence: CDR1 SGHAT, CDR2 FQDESV (reference sequence). The CDR3 extends over 14 amino acids.

The CDR3 loop reads CSAGGTSGMNTEAFF. CDR3 DNA: TGCAGCGCTGGGGGGACATCCGGGATGAACACTGAAGCTTTCTTT. V and J are TRBV29-1 and TRBJ1-1; D perhaps matches TRBD1 (6 bases). Trimming shortened V by 7 bases and J by 0 bases, and 18 bases separated the two germline ends. The CDR3 runs 15 residues. Germline CDR1 reads SQVTM; CDR2 reads ANQGSEA.

The rearrangement joins TRBV20-1 to TRBJ2-7; possibly TRBD2 for D (5 bases). V shed 6 bases and J shed 7 bases, with 10 bases lying between them. CDR3 length: 10 amino acids. CDR1 and CDR2 (germline): DFQATT, SNEGSKA (reference sequence). Written as DNA, the CDR3 is TGCAGTGCAGACCGGGGAGAGCAGTACTTC. It translates to CSADRGEQYF.

This clonotype occurred a few times. The chain combines TRBV6-2 or TRBV6-3 with TRBJ1-6; D may be TRBD1 (5 bases). The germline V gene encodes CDR1 MNHEY and CDR2 SVGEGT. This CDR3 region has 13 residues. Trimming removed 6 bases from V and 2 bases from J, with 5 bases in between. The CDR3 DNA reads TGTGCCAGCAGGACAGCCTATAATTCACCCCTCCACTTT. This translates into CASRTAYNSPLHF.

In this sample, this clonotype turned up a few times. The V and J genes are TRBV2 and TRBJ2-3, with 9 nucleotides matching TRBD2. Germline V lookup: CDR1 SNHLY, CDR2 FYNNEI. V lost 6 bases and J lost 4; bases outside the gene matches: 11. This CDR3 region has 16 residues. The CDR3 region is CASSRGGAEYADTQYF. In nucleotides, the CDR3 is TGTGCCAGCAGCCGCGGGGGGGCGGAGTACGCAGATACGCAGTATTTT.

In its sample, this clonotype was seen a few times. The rearrangement uses TRBV20-1 and TRBJ2-1, with a possible D match to TRBD2 (7 bases). The CDR3 spans 15 residues. V was shortened by 6 bases and J by 8 bases, with 23 bases between the two germline ends. CDR1 is DFQATT, CDR2 SNEGSKA, per germline (reference sequence). The CDR3 sequence: CSADQPGGGSDEQFF. Here the CDR3 DNA reads TGCAGTGCCGACCAACCGGGCGGGGGCTCCGATGAGCAGTTCTTC.

The chain links TRBV6-1 to TRBJ1-5, with D tentatively TRBD1 (6 bases). V was pared by 6 bases and J by 3 bases, with 15 bases between. Germline V CDR1 and CDR2: MNHNS, SASEGT. CDR3 size: 15 residues. The CDR3 nucleotides are TGTGCCAGCAGCTCCACCGGGGGCCTCAATCAGCCCCAGCATTTT. This translates into CASSSTGGLNQPQHF.

This clonotype was seen a handful of times. V and J are TRBV6-1 and TRBJ2-1; D possibly corresponds to TRBD1 (6 bases). CDR3 length: 16 amino acids. Trimming left V 5 bases short and J 0 bases short, with 14 bases between. Germline V lookup: CDR1 MNHNS, CDR2 SASEGT. DNA of the CDR3: TGTGCCAGCAGTCCCACAGGGTCCCCCTCCTACAATGAGCAGTTCTTC. Translating it yields CASSPTGSPSYNEQFF.

In this sample, this clonotype turned up a few times. This chain uses TRBV29-1 with TRBJ1-5, with 7 bases identical to TRBD1. Per the germline V gene, CDR1 is SQVTM and CDR2 is ANQGSEA. V trimming: 6 bases; J trimming: 0 bases; junction bases outside the gene matches: 14. The CDR3 spans 17 residues. CDR3 bases: TGCAGCGTAGGATCTGGGGACAGAGAGTATAGCAATCAGCCCCAGCATTTT. Its translation: CSVGSGDREYSNQPQHF.